This TCR beta chain was documented in a study of T cells in localized non-small cell lung cancer. TCRdb keeps only in-frame clones here, not all; method: immunoSEQ multiplex PCR. The sample records over 70,000 clones, approximately 91% being singletons. Germline CDR1 is SGHVS and CDR2 is FNYEAQ. The CDR3 has 11 amino acids. V gave up 1 base and J gave up 5 bases, with 3 bases separating them. Source: PBMCs, taken before any cancer treatment. The receptor comes from a woman aged 40 to 75 with stage II squamous cell lung carcinoma. V and J are TRBV7-6 and TRBJ2-7; D gene unclear. The CDR3 DNA follows: TGTGCCAGCAGCTTAGGGGACGAGCAGTACTTC. Encoded protein: CASSLGDEQYF.